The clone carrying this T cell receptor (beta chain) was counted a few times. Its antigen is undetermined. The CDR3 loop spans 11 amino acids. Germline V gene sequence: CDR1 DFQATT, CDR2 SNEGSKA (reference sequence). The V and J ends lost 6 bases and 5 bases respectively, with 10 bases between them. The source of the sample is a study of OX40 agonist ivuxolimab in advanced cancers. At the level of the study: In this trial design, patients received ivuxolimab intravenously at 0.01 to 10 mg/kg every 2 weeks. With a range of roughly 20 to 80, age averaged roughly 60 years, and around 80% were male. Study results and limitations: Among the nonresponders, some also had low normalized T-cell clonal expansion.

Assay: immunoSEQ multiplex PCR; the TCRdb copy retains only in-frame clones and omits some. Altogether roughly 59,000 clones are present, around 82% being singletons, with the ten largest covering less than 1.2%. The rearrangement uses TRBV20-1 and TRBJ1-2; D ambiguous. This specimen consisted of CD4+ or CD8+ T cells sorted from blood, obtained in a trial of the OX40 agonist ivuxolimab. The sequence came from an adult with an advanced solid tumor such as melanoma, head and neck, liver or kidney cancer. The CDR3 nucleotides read TGCAGTGCCTTTCGGGGTTATGGCTACACCTTC. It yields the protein CSAFRGYGYTF.